This TCR beta chain was captured by sequencing in a study of T cell responses to AZD1222 COVID-19 vaccine. Trimming took 1 base from V and 4 from J, leaving 10 bases between them. CDR1 is SGHNT, CDR2 YENEEA, per germline. This CDR3 contains 14 residues. In the case of this clone: What it binds is not known.

Study outcomes and limitations: Sampling that yielded the repertoires occurred only after the peak T cell response. Within unmutated variant regions lay the reported targets of nearly half of spike-specific TCRs. Spike-specific TCR breadth and depth grew following two AZD1222 doses. Clonal diversity was possibly underestimated; the donors were predominantly white British and more often female.

Libraries were prepared by immunoSEQ multiplex PCR; TCRdb keeps only in-frame clonotypes and omits some of them. The table shows some 150,000 clones, with approximately 95% occurring only once. The origin of this receptor is an adult in good health. The sample was peripheral blood, taken on day 0 of MenACWY control vaccination. The rearrangement uses TRBV11-3 and TRBJ1-1; TRBD1 is a possible D gene (5 bases). The CDR3 DNA reads as TGTGCCAGCAGCTTAGGACGTGGGGGCACTGAAGCTTTCTTT. Translating gives CASSLGRGGTEAFF.